Below, 19 T cell receptor beta chains from the same sample are listed, as sequenced in a study of blood T cell repertoires in COVID-19. Libraries were prepared by immunoSEQ multiplex PCR; TCRdb keeps only in-frame clonotypes and omits some of them. The sample lists over 200,000 clones, under 85% occurring once. The sequenced material came from PBMCs or T cells enriched from blood (not recorded which). These receptors were obtained from a man in his 60s who had recovered from COVID-19.

The genes are TRBV18 and TRBJ1-6; weak D call: TRBD1 (6 bases). The germline gives CDR1 KGHSH, CDR2 LQKENI. The CDR3 spans 14 residues. V was clipped by 4 bases and J by 7 bases, with 11 bases between them. CDR3 region: CASSRRDTNSPLHF. The DNA for the CDR3 is TGTGCCAGCTCACGCCGGGACACCAATTCACCCCTCCACTTT.

The CDR3, as DNA: TGTGCCAGCAGCCCTAAAGACAGGTTGGGGATGTACGAGCAGTACTTC. Its translation is CASSPKDRLGMYEQYF. The chain is built from TRBV11-2 and TRBJ2-7, with D maybe TRBD1 (6 bases). Trimming took 5 bases from V and 4 from J, leaving 21 bases between them. Germline V lookup: CDR1 SGHAT, CDR2 FQNNGV. The CDR3 extends over 16 amino acids. The full variable domain, completed using reference TRBV11-2 and TRBJ2-7, is EAGVAQSPRYKIIEKRQSVAFWCNPISGHATLYWYQQILGQGPKLLIQFQNNGVVDDSQLPKDRFSAERLKGVDSTLKIQPAKLEDSAVYLCASSPKDRLGMYEQYFGPGTRLTVT.

CDR3 bases: TGTGCCAGCAGCCAAGTCGCGACAGTGGATGGCTACACCTTC. Translated: CASSQVATVDGYTF. The chain employs TRBV14 and TRBJ1-2; tentatively, D is TRBD1 (5 bases). With 1 base removed from V and 6 bases from J, the gap between germline ends came to 12 bases. The CDR3 has 14 residues. Germline values: CDR1 SGHDN, CDR2 FVKESK.

The chain has TRBV27 and TRBJ1-4, with a possible D match to TRBD1 (5 bases). Deletions cut 3 bases from V and 7 bases from J, with 9 bases between. The CDR3 is 13 residues long. Per the germline V gene, CDR1 is MNHEY and CDR2 is SMNVEV (reference sequence). The CDR3 reads CASSFQGGEKLFF. DNA of the CDR3: TGTGCCAGCAGTTTCCAGGGTGGTGAAAAACTGTTTTTT.

The chain combines TRBV7-2 with TRBJ1-2; tentative D call: TRBD1 (6 bases). The germline gives CDR1 SGHTA, CDR2 FQGNSA. The CDR3 has 16 amino acids. Trimming stripped 1 base from V and 5 bases from J, with 17 bases between. CDR3 in amino acids: CASSLDPPGGEYGYTF. The DNA of the CDR3 is TGTGCCAGCAGCTTAGATCCCCCGGGGGGCGAGTATGGCTACACCTTC.

This clone was seen once. This specimen includes other DNA sequences encoding the same CDR3. The V gene is TRBV11-3, the J gene TRBJ1-1, with unresolved D. CDR3 length: 13 amino acids. Germline CDR1 SGHNT, CDR2 YENEEA. V lost 1 base and J 5 bases, leaving 8 bases between the germline ends. The CDR3 DNA reads as TGTGCCAGCAGCTTAGTAGCCGGGACTGAAGCTTTCTTT. Protein sequence: CASSLVAGTEAFF.

The genes are TRBV5-8 and TRBJ1-4; D is ambiguous. Germline CDR1 and CDR2: SGHTS and YDEGEE. Trimming cost V 4 bases and J 0 bases, with 13 bases left between them. The CDR3 covers 16 residues. CDR3 DNA: TGTGCCAGCAGCCCCGGCGTTCAGGCAACTAATGAAAAACTGTTTTTT. Its translation is CASSPGVQATNEKLFF.

This sequence joins TRBV30 and TRBJ2-1, with D possibly TRBD2 on 6 matching bases. Germline V gene sequence: CDR1 GTSNPN, CDR2 SVGIG (reference sequence). V lost 5 bases and J 1 base, leaving 9 bases between the germline ends. The CDR3 is 13 amino acids. CDR3 sequence (DNA): TGTGCCTGGTCGGGGGTATCCTACAATGAGCAGTTCTTC. Translation: CAWSGVSYNEQFF.

This clone was seen only a few times. The chain joins TRBV11-2 to TRBJ1-1, with TRBD1 matching 9 bases. The CDR3 loop spans 14 amino acids. Germline V gives CDR1 SGHAT, CDR2 FQNNGV. V lost 2 bases and J lost 4; bases outside the gene matches: 2. CDR3 protein: CASSLLTGGTEAFF. The CDR3 DNA reads as TGTGCCAGCAGCTTACTGACAGGGGGCACTGAAGCTTTCTTT. Filled out from reference TRBV11-2 and TRBJ1-1, the complete variable domain reads EAGVAQSPRYKIIEKRQSVAFWCNPISGHATLYWYQQILGQGPKLLIQFQNNGVVDDSQLPKDRFSAERLKGVDSTLKIQPAKLEDSAVYLCASSLLTGGTEAFFGQGTRLTVV.

Comment on this clone: Other nucleotide sequences from this sample produce the same CDR3. The chain employs TRBV29-1 and TRBJ2-3; 10 bases match TRBD2. This CDR3 has 13 residues. CDR1 SQVTM and CDR2 ANQGSEA come from the germline V gene. The ends lost 4 bases at V and 3 bases at J; junction bases unmatched: 1. The CDR3 region is CSVGAGGTDTQYF. Written as DNA, the CDR3 is TGCAGCGTTGGAGCGGGGGGGACAGATACGCAGTATTTT.

V and J are TRBV18 and TRBJ1-6; D might be TRBD1 (6 bases). The CDR3 totals 14 residues. V was clipped by 5 bases and J by 6 bases, with 11 bases between them. Germline CDR1 reads KGHSH; CDR2 reads LQKENI. The CDR3 region has the DNA TGTGCCAGCTCAAACGGCAGGGGTAATTCACCCCTCCACTTT. Translation: CASSNGRGNSPLHF.

The gene calls are TRBV4-2 and TRBJ2-5, with 10 bases that match TRBD2. V lost 0 bases and J lost 4; bases outside the gene matches: 2. CDR1 and CDR2 from the germline V gene are LGHNA and YNFKEQ. The length of the CDR3 is 15 residues. CDR3 DNA: TGTGCCAGCAGCCAAGAAGCGGGGGGGCCAGAGACCCAGTACTTC. Protein product: CASSQEAGGPETQYF.

The CDR3 DNA follows: TGTGCCAGCAGCTTAGTCAGGGGATCCTACGAGCAGTACTTC. Translation gives CASSLVRGSYEQYF. The chain links TRBV7-9 to TRBJ2-7; D perhaps matches TRBD1 (6 bases). With 1 base removed from V and 1 base from J, the gap between germline ends came to 8 bases. CDR1 and CDR2 (germline): SEHNR, FQNEAQ (reference sequence). CDR3 length equals 14 residues.

J is TRBJ1-1 and V is TRBV15; no definite D call. Trimming pared 5 bases from V and 5 bases from J, leaving 6 bases between. Germline-derived CDR1 and CDR2 are LNHNV and YYDKDF (reference sequence). The CDR3 extends over 11 amino acids. The CDR3 DNA reads TGTGCCACCAGCCCGGGAACTGAAGCTTTCTTT. Protein sequence: CATSPGTEAFF.

V gene TRBV14 combines with J gene TRBJ2-5; TRBD1 might be the D (6 bases). This CDR3 comprises 13 residues. The germline V gene has CDR1 SGHDN and CDR2 FVKESK. The germline V and J ends were trimmed by 3 bases and 3 bases, with 8 bases remaining between them. This CDR3 is CASSHRTEETQYF. The CDR3 region has the DNA TGTGCCAGCAGCCACAGGACAGAAGAGACCCAGTACTTC. Full variable domain (remainder filled in from reference TRBV14 and TRBJ2-5): EAGVTQFPSHSVIEKGQTVTLRCDPISGHDNLYWYRRVMGKEIKFLLHFVKESKQDESGMPNNRFLAERTGGTYSTLKVQPAELEDSGVYFCASSHRTEETQYFGPGTRLLVL.

The chain uses TRBV5-4 and TRBJ1-1; 7 positions agree with TRBD1. The CDR3 contains 16 residues. Per germline, CDR1 SGHNT and CDR2 YYREEE (reference sequence). V was clipped by 3 bases and J by 1 base; unmatched bases: 9. The CDR3 nucleotides are TGTGCCAGCAGCTGGGACTCCGGGACAGCGAACACTGAAGCTTTCTTT. Protein: CASSWDSGTANTEAFF.

The V and J genes are TRBV18 and TRBJ2-7; possibly TRBD2 for D (6 bases). With 0 bases removed from V and 0 bases from J, the gap between germline ends came to 6 bases. CDR1 is KGHSH and CDR2 is LQKENI in the germline V gene. The CDR3 spans 14 residues. CDR3 in amino acids: CASSPPGGSYEQYF. Here the CDR3 DNA reads TGTGCCAGCTCACCACCGGGGGGCTCCTACGAGCAGTACTTC.

The rearrangement joins TRBV24-1 to TRBJ2-7, with 10 bases fitting TRBD1. Germline V gives CDR1 KGHDR, CDR2 SFDVKD. V dropped 4 bases and J dropped 3; count of bases not matched to a gene: 8. The CDR3 sequence is 16 residues long. For the CDR3, the DNA is TGTGCCACCAGTGAGACGCCCGGGACAGGGGTCTACGAGCAGTACTTC. It encodes CATSETPGTGVYEQYF.

The chain recombines TRBV19 with TRBJ2-7; the D gene is possibly TRBD1 (5 bases). CDR3 length: 14 amino acids. The ends were cut back, 3 bases at V and 5 bases at J, with 14 bases in the middle. Germline V gene lookup returns CDR1 LNHDA and CDR2 SQIVND (reference sequence). CDR3 coding DNA: TGTGCCAGTAGTATCTTCTGGGGCTCGGACGAGCAGTACTTC. This codes for CASSIFWGSDEQYF.